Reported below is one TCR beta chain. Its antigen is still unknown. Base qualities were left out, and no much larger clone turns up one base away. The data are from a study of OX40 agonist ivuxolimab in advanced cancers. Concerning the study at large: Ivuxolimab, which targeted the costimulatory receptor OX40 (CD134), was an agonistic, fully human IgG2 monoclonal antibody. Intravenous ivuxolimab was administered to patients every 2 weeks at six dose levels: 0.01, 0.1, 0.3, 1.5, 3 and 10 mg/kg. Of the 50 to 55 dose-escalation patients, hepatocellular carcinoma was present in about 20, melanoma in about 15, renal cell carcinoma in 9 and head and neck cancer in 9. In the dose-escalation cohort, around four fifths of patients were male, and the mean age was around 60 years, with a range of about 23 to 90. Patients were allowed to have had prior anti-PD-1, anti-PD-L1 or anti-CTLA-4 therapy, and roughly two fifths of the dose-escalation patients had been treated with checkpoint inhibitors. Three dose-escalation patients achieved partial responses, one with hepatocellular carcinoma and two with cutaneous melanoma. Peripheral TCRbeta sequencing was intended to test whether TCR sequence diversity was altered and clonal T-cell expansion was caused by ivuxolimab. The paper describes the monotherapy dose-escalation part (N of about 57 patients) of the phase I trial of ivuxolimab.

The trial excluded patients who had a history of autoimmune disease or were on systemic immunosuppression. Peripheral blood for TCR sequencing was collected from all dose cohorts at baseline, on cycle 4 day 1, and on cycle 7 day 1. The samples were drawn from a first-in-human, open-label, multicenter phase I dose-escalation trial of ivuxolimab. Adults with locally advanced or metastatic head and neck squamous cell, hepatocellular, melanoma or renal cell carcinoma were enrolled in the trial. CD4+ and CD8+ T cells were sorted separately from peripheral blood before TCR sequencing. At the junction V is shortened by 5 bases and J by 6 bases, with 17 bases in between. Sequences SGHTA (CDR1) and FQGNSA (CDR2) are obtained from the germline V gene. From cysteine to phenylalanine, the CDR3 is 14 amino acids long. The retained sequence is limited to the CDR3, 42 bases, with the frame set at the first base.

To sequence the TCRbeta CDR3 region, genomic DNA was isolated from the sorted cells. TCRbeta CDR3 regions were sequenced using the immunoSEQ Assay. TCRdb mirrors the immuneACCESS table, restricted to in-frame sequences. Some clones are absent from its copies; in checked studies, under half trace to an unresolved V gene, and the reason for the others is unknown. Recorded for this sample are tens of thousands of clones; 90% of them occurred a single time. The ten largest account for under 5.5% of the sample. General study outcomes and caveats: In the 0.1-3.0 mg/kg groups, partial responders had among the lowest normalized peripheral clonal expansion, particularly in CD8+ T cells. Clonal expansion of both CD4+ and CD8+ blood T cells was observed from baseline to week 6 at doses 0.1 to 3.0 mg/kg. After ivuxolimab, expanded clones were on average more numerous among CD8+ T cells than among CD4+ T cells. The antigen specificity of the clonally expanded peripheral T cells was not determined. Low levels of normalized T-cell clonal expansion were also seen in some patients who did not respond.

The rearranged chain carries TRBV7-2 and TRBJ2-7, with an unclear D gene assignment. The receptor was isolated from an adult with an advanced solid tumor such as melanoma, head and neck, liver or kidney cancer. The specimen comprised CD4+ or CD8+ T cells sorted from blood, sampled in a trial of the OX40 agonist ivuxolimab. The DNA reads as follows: TGTGCCAGCAGCCGTAATCCTCGTTTGTTCGAGCAGTACTTC. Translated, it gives CASSRNPRLFEQYF. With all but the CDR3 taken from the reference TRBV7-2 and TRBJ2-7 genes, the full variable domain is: GAGVSQSPSNKVTEKGKDVELRCDPISGHTALYWYRQSLGQGLEFLIYFQGNSAPDKSGLPSDRFSAERTGGSVSTLTIQRTQQEDSAVYLCASSRNPRLFEQYFGPGTRLTVT.